The 26 T cell receptor beta chains below all came from one sample that was sequenced in a study of cytomegalovirus exposure and HLA in healthy donors. PCR amplification relied on 60 Vbeta primers (plus 13 Jbeta primers). Clones were sequenced by immunoSEQ multiplex PCR, and TCRdb holds only the in-frame ones, with some missing. The table shows tens of thousands of clones, with 82% occurring only once. The sample was PBMCs. Receptor source: a man younger than 30 in good health and CMV-seronegative.

This chain links TRBV10-3 with TRBJ1-4; D ambiguous. This CDR3 has 17 amino acids. Trimming removed 2 bases from V and 7 bases from J, with 20 bases in between. The germline V gene has CDR1 ENHRY and CDR2 SYGVKD. As DNA, the CDR3 is TGTGCCATCAGTGAGCGGACGGGAGGCTCCCTAGGTGAAAAACTGTTTTTT. Amino acids: CAISERTGGSLGEKLFF.

This rearrangement joins TRBV5-4 to TRBJ1-2, with a possible D match to TRBD1 (6 bases). Trimming took 2 bases from V and 10 from J, leaving 15 bases between them. The CDR3 has 13 residues. CDR1 SGHNT and CDR2 YYREEE come from the germline V gene (reference sequence). CDR3 residues: CASSLTGNPAYTF. Written as DNA, the CDR3 is TGTGCCAGCAGCTTAACAGGGAATCCAGCCTACACCTTC.

V is TRBV4-1 and J is TRBJ1-6, with TRBD1 matching 8 bases. The J segment lost 9 bases and the V segment lost 1 base, leaving 2 bases of the junction unmatched. This CDR3 has 14 residues. CDR1 is MGHRA and CDR2 is YSYEKL in the germline V gene. The CDR3 here is CASSQVQGGSPLHF. The DNA of the CDR3 is TGCGCCAGCAGCCAAGTACAGGGGGGTTCACCCCTCCACTTT.

The chain is built from TRBV7-9 and TRBJ2-5; 7 bases agree with TRBD1. Germline CDR1 is SEHNR and CDR2 is FQNEAQ (reference sequence). Trimming at V came to 2 bases and at J to 2 bases, leaving 2 bases not matched to a gene. This CDR3 contains 14 residues. The CDR3 coding sequence is TGTGCCAGCAGCTTAATACAGGGGCAAGAGACCCAGTACTTC. It specifies CASSLIQGQETQYF.

V and J are TRBV4-2 and TRBJ1-4; maybe TRBD1 (5 bases). This CDR3 comprises 15 residues. V lost 0 bases to trimming and J lost 6 bases, with 11 bases between them. CDR1 is LGHNA, CDR2 YNFKEQ, per germline. CDR3 in amino acids: CASSQDRVYDEKLFF. In DNA form, the CDR3 reads TGTGCCAGCAGCCAAGACAGGGTTTACGATGAAAAACTGTTTTTT.

The genes are TRBV7-9 and TRBJ1-4; a possible D gene is TRBD1 (6 bases). V was trimmed by 4 bases and J by 7 bases, leaving 19 bases between them. Germline loops: CDR1 SEHNR, CDR2 FQNEAQ (reference sequence). The CDR3 is 16 residues long. The CDR3 is CASSSNQGPGSEKLFF. In DNA, the CDR3 is TGTGCCAGCAGCTCTAACCAGGGGCCGGGGAGTGAAAAACTGTTTTTT.

V is TRBV9 and J is TRBJ2-2; TRBD1 matches at 7 bases. Matching the DNA end better, TRBJ1-3 makes the J call doubtful. Germline CDR1 is SGDLS and CDR2 is YYNGEE. This CDR3 is 16 amino acids long. CDR3 sequence (DNA): TGTGCCAGCAGCGTAGAGCTGAGGGGGCCTGGAAACACCATATATTTT. Protein product: CASSVELRGPGNTIYF.

The chain uses TRBV20-1 and TRBJ2-6; D perhaps matches TRBD2 (5 bases). Germline CDR1 reads DFQATT; CDR2 reads SNEGSKA (reference sequence). V lost 7 bases, J lost 4 bases, and 5 bases lay in between. This CDR3 has 11 residues. The CDR3 spells CSVAGANVLTF. Written as DNA, the CDR3 is TGCAGTGTAGCGGGGGCCAACGTCCTGACTTTC.

The CDR3 is CASSPKERVRNEKLFF. DNA of the CDR3: TGTGCCAGCAGCCCAAAGGAGCGGGTCCGGAATGAAAAACTGTTTTTT. The chain links TRBV7-8 to TRBJ1-4; D is ambiguous. V lost 5 bases, J lost 5 bases, and 18 bases lay in between. Germline V gene sequence: CDR1 SGHVS, CDR2 FQNEAQ. The length of the CDR3 is 16 residues.

The rearrangement joins TRBV7-2 to TRBJ2-7; D might be TRBD1 (5 bases). From germline, CDR1 is SGHTA and CDR2 FQGNSA. V was trimmed by 1 base and J by 2 bases, leaving 6 bases between them. This CDR3 comprises 13 residues. CDR3 in amino acids: CASSLGQPYEQYF. CDR3 coding DNA: TGTGCCAGCAGCTTAGGACAGCCCTACGAGCAGTACTTC.

This chain uses TRBV5-1 with TRBJ1-4; possibly TRBD1 for D (6 bases). V dropped 2 bases and J dropped 7 bases, with 9 bases sitting between them. This CDR3 contains 13 residues. The V gene's germline CDR1 is SGHRS and CDR2 YFSETQ. CDR3 loop: CASSLTGSEKLFF. The CDR3 DNA is TGCGCCAGCAGCTTAACAGGGTCTGAAAAACTGTTTTTT.

The V and J genes are TRBV5-1 and TRBJ1-3; 9 positions match TRBD1. V lost 4 bases and J lost 1; bases outside the gene matches: 6. The CDR3 extends over 16 amino acids. Germline loops: CDR1 SGHRS, CDR2 YFSETQ. The DNA for the CDR3 is TGCGCCAGCAGCGCCTCAGGACAGGGGTCTGGAAACACCATATATTTT. This encodes CASSASGQGSGNTIYF.

This chain links TRBV5-8 with TRBJ1-6, with a weak D call TRBD1 (6 bases). Germline assignment: CDR1 SGHTS and CDR2 YDEGEE. V shed 4 bases and J shed 0 bases, with 14 bases lying between them. CDR3 length: 17 amino acids. The CDR3 sequence: CASSPWGGASYNSPLHF. The CDR3 nucleotides read TGTGCCAGCAGCCCATGGGGGGGGGCCTCCTATAATTCACCCCTCCACTTT.

The chain combines TRBV25-1 with TRBJ1-5, with TRBD1 matching 9 bases. The length of the CDR3 is 14 residues. Germline CDR1 and CDR2: MGHDK and SYGVNS. V lost 4 bases and J lost 6; bases outside the gene matches: 4. CDR3 bases: TGTGCCAGCAGTGGCCGGGACAGGGCTCAGCCCCAGCATTTT. This translates into CASSGRDRAQPQHF.

This clone was counted between two and nine times. The chain has TRBV9 and TRBJ2-5, with 11 bases fitting TRBD2. Germline-derived CDR1 and CDR2 are SGDLS and YYNGEE. The CDR3 has 16 amino acids. J was trimmed by 5 bases and V by 3 bases; bases with no gene match: 9. CDR3 DNA: TGTGCCAGCAGCGAGAGGCTAGCGGGGGGCTTGGAGACCCAGTACTTC. This gives the protein CASSERLAGGLETQYF.

The genes are TRBV6-5 and TRBJ1-1, with 7 positions matching TRBD1. V shed 7 bases, J shed 0 bases, and the junction held 5 bases outside the gene matches. Germline V CDR1 and CDR2: MNHEY, SVGAGI. This CDR3 contains 14 residues. The CDR3 sequence: CASKNRGLNTEAFF. As DNA, the CDR3 is TGTGCCAGCAAGAACAGGGGTTTGAACACTGAAGCTTTCTTT.

This clone was seen just once. The chain employs TRBV2 and TRBJ2-3; D remains ambiguous. The germline gives CDR1 SNHLY, CDR2 FYNNEI. This CDR3 comprises 13 residues. The germline V and J ends were trimmed by 3 bases and 1 base, with 5 bases remaining between them. CDR3 protein: CASSERGTDTQYF. The DNA for the CDR3 is TGTGCCAGCAGTGAGCGAGGCACAGATACGCAGTATTTT.

Here the CDR3 reads CASRHSYNEQFF. In DNA, the CDR3 is TGTGCCAGCAGACATTCCTACAATGAGCAGTTCTTC. This chain uses TRBV27 with TRBJ2-1; D unresolved. CDR1 and CDR2 from the germline V gene are MNHEY and SMNVEV (reference sequence). This CDR3 comprises 12 residues. The V gene lost 6 bases and the J gene lost 1 base, with 4 bases spanning the gap.

CDR3 amino acids: CATVDGGAQPQHF. The DNA for the CDR3 is TGTGCCACCGTGGACGGAGGGGCCCAGCCCCAGCATTTT. This sequence joins TRBV28 and TRBJ1-5; the D gene is possibly TRBD1 (5 bases). Per the germline V gene, CDR1 is MDHEN and CDR2 is SYDVKM. This CDR3 is 13 amino acids long. Trimming removed 10 bases from V and 7 bases from J, with 17 bases in between.

The chain couples TRBV29-1 to TRBJ1-1, with D possibly being TRBD1 (6 bases). The CDR3 totals 12 residues. V shed 6 bases and J shed 3 bases, with 11 bases lying between them. Germline-derived CDR1 and CDR2 are SQVTM and ANQGSEA. The CDR3 reads CSVAQGYTEAFF. The DNA of the CDR3 is TGCAGCGTGGCACAGGGATACACTGAAGCTTTCTTT.

The chain recombines TRBV7-2 with TRBJ2-3; 11 nucleotides align to TRBD2. Trimming at V came to 1 base and at J to 5 bases, leaving 8 bases not matched to a gene. This CDR3 comprises 17 residues. Looked up from germline, CDR1 is SGHTA and CDR2 is FQGNSA. CDR3 in amino acids: CASSLGTSGFKGDTQYF. The CDR3 DNA reads TGTGCCAGCAGCTTAGGGACTAGCGGGTTCAAGGGAGATACGCAGTATTTT.

This clone was recorded only once. The rearrangement joins TRBV4-1 to TRBJ2-7; 9 nucleotides agree with TRBD2. The CDR3 runs 17 residues. V shed 3 bases and J 0 bases; nucleotides not matched to a gene: 9. Germline values: CDR1 MGHRA, CDR2 YSYEKL. The CDR3 loop reads CASSHTRLAASSYEQYF. The CDR3 DNA is TGCGCCAGCAGCCACACACGACTAGCGGCCAGCTCCTACGAGCAGTACTTC.

The chain uses TRBV5-1 and TRBJ1-4; possible D gene TRBD1, 5 bases. There are 15 residues in the CDR3. Trimming cost V 0 bases and J 4 bases, with 10 bases left between them. The germline V gene encodes CDR1 SGHRS and CDR2 YFSETQ. DNA of the CDR3: TGCGCCAGCAGCTTGGGGGGCGCCGGTAATGAAAAACTGTTTTTT. This gives the protein CASSLGGAGNEKLFF.

This clone was counted once. The chain has TRBV18 and TRBJ1-5; no definite D call. This CDR3 has 13 residues. V shed 1 base and J shed 5 bases, with 6 bases lying between them. Germline V gene sequence: CDR1 KGHSH, CDR2 LQKENI. CDR3 protein: CASSPLEYQPQHF. The CDR3 region has the DNA TGTGCCAGCTCACCACTAGAGTATCAGCCCCAGCATTTT.

The chain combines TRBV4-3 with TRBJ2-5; 8 nucleotides match TRBD1. With V trimmed by 6 bases and J by 6 bases, 9 bases remained unmatched. This CDR3 has 14 amino acids. CDR1 and CDR2 (germline): LGHNA, YSLEER. The CDR3 loop reads CASSPDRGRKTQYF. The CDR3 bases are TGCGCCAGCAGTCCTGACAGGGGTAGGAAGACCCAGTACTTC.

The count of this clone is one. The chain has TRBV27 and TRBJ1-1; D is undetermined. Germline lookup yields CDR1 MNHEY and CDR2 SMNVEV (reference sequence). V gave up 3 bases and J gave up 5 bases, with 10 bases separating them. The CDR3 consists of 13 residues. CDR3 bases: TGTGCCAGCAGTTTCGAAGGGAGGACTGAAGCTTTCTTT. This encodes CASSFEGRTEAFF.